These 32 T cell receptor beta chains share one sample of origin, sequenced in a study of identical twins. Via MiXCR, TCRdb re-called the 5' RACE reads, giving one row per CDR3 protein. The table records fewer than 900,000 distinct CDR3 sequences, approximately 21% of them present only once. The same data also contributed to another study, on T cells expressing NK-cell markers.

Specimen: PBMCs. Receptors were obtained from a woman between 18 and 29 years old in good health.

This rearrangement joins TRBV9 to TRBJ2-1; 9 bases line up with TRBD2. There are 16 residues in the CDR3. V shed 4 bases, J shed 9 bases, and the junction held 14 bases outside the gene matches. Germline V gene lookup returns CDR1 SGDLS and CDR2 YYNGEE. The CDR3 region is CASSPRGSGRVGEQFF. In DNA, the CDR3 is TGTGCCAGCAGCCCCCGTGGTAGCGGGAGAGTGGGTGAGCAGTTCTTC.

The chain has TRBV4-3 and TRBJ2-1; D uncertain. This CDR3 is 13 amino acids long. Trimming pared 0 bases from V and 7 bases from J, leaving 7 bases between. CDR1 LGHNA and CDR2 YSLEER come from the germline V gene. CDR3 sequence reads: CASSQELSNEQFF. The CDR3 DNA is TGCGCCAGCAGCCAAGAACTAAGTAATGAGCAGTTCTTC.

The chain links TRBV5-1 to TRBJ2-2; D not certain. CDR1 and CDR2 from the germline V gene are SGHRS and YFSETQ. This CDR3 has 13 amino acids. Trimming left V 5 bases short and J 4 bases short, with 9 bases between. The CDR3 DNA sequence: TGCGCCAGCAGTGAGACTGGCACCGGGGAGCTGTTTTTT. It specifies CASSETGTGELFF.

The chain has TRBV5-5 and TRBJ1-5; a possible D gene is TRBD1 (6 bases). V shed 4 bases and J shed 3 bases, with 11 bases lying between them. Germline assignment: CDR1 SGHKS and CDR2 YYEKEE (reference sequence). The CDR3 totals 14 residues. CDR3 DNA sequence: TGTGCCAGCAGCGCCGGACAGTTCAATCAGCCCCAGCATTTT. It yields the protein CASSAGQFNQPQHF. The whole variable domain, remainder taken from reference TRBV5-5 and TRBJ1-5, is DAGVTQSPTHLIKTRGQQVTLRCSPISGHKSVSWYQQVLGQGPQFIFQYYEKEERGRGNFPDRFSARQFPNYSSELNVNALLLGDSALYLCASSAGQFNQPQHFGDGTRLSIL.

This sequence joins TRBV5-1 and TRBJ2-7; the match to TRBD1 covers 11 bases. This CDR3 spans 14 amino acids. The junction had 5 bases not matched to a gene; V was cut back by 5 bases and J by 4 bases. The V gene's germline CDR1 is SGHRS and CDR2 YFSETQ. The CDR3 reads CASRLGQGDYEQYF. The CDR3 DNA reads as TGCGCCAGCAGGCTGGGACAGGGGGATTACGAGCAGTACTTC.

The chain is built from TRBV27 and TRBJ1-1; a weak D match, TRBD1 (5 bases). The V end was cut by 5 bases, the J end by 1 base, with 20 bases between. Germline loops: CDR1 MNHEY, CDR2 SMNVEV (reference sequence). The CDR3 length is 17 residues. The CDR3 sequence is CASSEGPGEIWNTEAFF. The CDR3 DNA sequence: TGTGCCAGCAGTGAAGGTCCGGGGGAAATATGGAACACTGAAGCTTTCTTT.

Only a few counts were recorded for this clonotype. The chain uses TRBV7-2 and TRBJ2-2; possibly TRBD1 for D (6 bases). This CDR3 has 14 amino acids. Germline-derived CDR1 and CDR2 are SGHTA and FQGNSA. Deletions cut 6 bases from V and 6 bases from J, with 14 bases between. CDR3 sequence reads: CASRHHREPGELFF. CDR3 coding DNA: TGTGCCAGCAGGCATCACAGGGAACCCGGGGAGCTGTTTTTT.

The chain uses TRBV20-1 and TRBJ1-2; D not certain. Trimming shortened V by 5 bases and J by 3 bases, and 4 bases separated the two germline ends. The CDR3 sequence is 10 residues long. Germline V lookup: CDR1 DFQATT, CDR2 SNEGSKA (reference sequence). This CDR3 reads CSAYYYGYTF. The CDR3, as DNA: TGCAGTGCTTATTACTATGGCTACACCTTC.

J is TRBJ2-1 and V is TRBV6-1; the D gene is possibly TRBD1 (6 bases). The germline CDR1 and CDR2 sequences are MNHNS and SASEGT. The CDR3 has 14 amino acids. Trimming stripped 7 bases from V and 8 bases from J, with 18 bases between. The CDR3 protein is CASTPGAFRDEQFF. The CDR3 region has the DNA TGTGCCAGCACCCCAGGGGCGTTCAGGGATGAGCAGTTCTTC.

This clonotype was seen more than once but under ten times. V usage is TRBV12-3 or TRBV12-4 and J usage is TRBJ1-5; D is ambiguous. The V and J ends lost 2 bases and 3 bases respectively, with 11 bases between them. This CDR3 has 15 residues. CDR3 residues: CASSLSGGFNQPQHF. The CDR3 DNA sequence: TGTGCCAGCAGTTTAAGTGGAGGGTTCAATCAGCCCCAGCATTTT.

CDR3 DNA: TGTGCCAGCAGTTTAGTCAGTTTTCCGCGAAGCTACGAGCAGTACTTC. As protein: CASSLVSFPRSYEQYF. The V call is TRBV27, the J call TRBJ2-7; D not resolved. The V gene lost 2 bases and the J gene lost 3 bases, with 17 bases spanning the gap. The CDR3 sequence is 16 residues long. Germline V gene data show CDR1 as MNHEY and CDR2 as SMNVEV (reference sequence).

The V and J genes are TRBV4-1 and TRBJ1-5; the D is unclear. This CDR3 has 15 residues. V lost 0 bases, J lost 9 bases, and 15 bases lay in between. Germline values: CDR1 MGHRA, CDR2 YSYEKL. Here the CDR3 reads CASSQDMRPSGPQHF. CDR3 coding DNA: TGCGCCAGCAGCCAAGATATGAGGCCCTCAGGGCCCCAGCATTTT.

V is TRBV7-9 and J is TRBJ2-5; 8 bases map to TRBD1. The CDR3 totals 15 residues. Looked up from germline, CDR1 is SEHNR and CDR2 is FQNEAQ (reference sequence). After removal of 7 bases from V and 5 bases from J, the junction contained 12 bases not matched to a gene. The CDR3 sequence: CASTTTGAGLETQYF. CDR3 nucleotides: TGTGCCAGCACCACGACAGGGGCCGGGCTGGAGACCCAGTACTTC.

This rearrangement joins TRBV20-1 to TRBJ1-1; D call uncertain. The CDR3 loop spans 12 amino acids. Germline V gene sequence: CDR1 DFQATT, CDR2 SNEGSKA (reference sequence). The germline V and J ends were trimmed by 2 bases and 0 bases, with 4 bases remaining between them. The CDR3 DNA reads as TGCAGTGCTAGAACAATGAACACTGAAGCTTTCTTT. Translating it yields CSARTMNTEAFF.

This rearrangement joins TRBV9 to TRBJ2-1; D ambiguous. Germline V gene sequence: CDR1 SGDLS, CDR2 YYNGEE. The CDR3 runs 13 residues. Trimming shortened V by 3 bases and J by 8 bases, and 12 bases separated the two germline ends. The CDR3: CASSAMRFDEQFF. The CDR3 DNA follows: TGTGCCAGCAGCGCTATGAGATTCGATGAGCAGTTCTTC.

The chain links TRBV10-3 to TRBJ1-5; no reliable D call. The V gene lost 8 bases and the J gene lost 0 bases, with 17 bases spanning the gap. The germline V gene encodes CDR1 ENHRY and CDR2 SYGVKD. CDR3 length: 16 amino acids. The CDR3 is CAIGSSEGTSNQPQHF. For the CDR3, the DNA is TGTGCCATCGGTAGTTCGGAGGGAACTAGCAATCAGCCCCAGCATTTT.

V gene TRBV6-2 or TRBV6-3 combines with J gene TRBJ2-7, with D possibly called TRBD1 or TRBD2 (5 bases each). From germline, CDR1 is MNHEY and CDR2 SVGEGT. This CDR3 contains 13 residues. The germline V and J ends were trimmed by 7 bases and 2 bases, with 12 bases remaining between them. The CDR3: CASKGSGTYEQYF. DNA of the CDR3: TGTGCCAGCAAGGGGAGCGGAACCTACGAGCAGTACTTC.

The V call is TRBV12-3 or TRBV12-4, the J call TRBJ2-1, with D maybe TRBD1 (6 bases). The CDR3 runs to 16 residues. V lost 6 bases to trimming and J lost 4 bases, with 19 bases between them. The CDR3 DNA follows: TGTGCCAGCAGCCCCAGGGACATTCTGGGGTACAATGAGCAGTTCTTC. Its protein product is CASSPRDILGYNEQFF.

The chain uses TRBV12-3 or TRBV12-4 and TRBJ2-4; no reliable D call. This CDR3 has 15 residues. Trimming shortened V by 2 bases and J by 3 bases, and 11 bases separated the two germline ends. CDR3 amino acids: CASSLLGLGKNIQYF. The CDR3 bases are TGTGCCAGCAGTTTATTAGGGCTAGGCAAAAACATTCAGTACTTC.

This clonotype occurred many times. The gene calls are TRBV11-1 and TRBJ2-5, with TRBD2 matching over 9 bases. V trimming: 6 bases; J trimming: 4 bases; junction bases outside the gene matches: 6. Looked up from germline, CDR1 is SGHAT and CDR2 is FQDESV (reference sequence). CDR3 length: 14 amino acids. CDR3 region: CASSVGSGGETQYF. CDR3 coding DNA: TGTGCCAGCAGTGTGGGTAGCGGGGGAGAGACCCAGTACTTC.

V gene TRBV7-9 combines with J gene TRBJ1-2, with 8 nucleotides matching TRBD1. The CDR3 loop spans 14 amino acids. Trimming at V came to 5 bases and at J to 7 bases, leaving 9 bases not matched to a gene. Germline V CDR1 and CDR2: SEHNR, FQNEAQ (reference sequence). The CDR3, as DNA: TGTGCCAGCAGCCAAGGACAGGGCCCTATTGGCTACACCTTC. It codes for CASSQGQGPIGYTF.

This clonotype came up many times. V usage is TRBV6-1 and J usage is TRBJ2-5; the match to TRBD2 covers 15 bases. The V gene's germline CDR1 is MNHNS and CDR2 SASEGT. V lost 8 bases to trimming and J lost 5 bases; unmatched junction nucleotides: 3. The CDR3 loop spans 14 amino acids. The CDR3 reads CASGLAGGLETQYF. The CDR3 region has the DNA TGTGCCAGCGGACTAGCGGGAGGGTTGGAGACCCAGTACTTC.

This chain uses TRBV12-3 or TRBV12-4 with TRBJ2-3; D gene uncertain. The CDR3 contains 15 residues. Trimming shortened V by 3 bases and J by 4 bases, and 14 bases separated the two germline ends. Here the CDR3 DNA reads TGTGCCAGCAGTTTCCCCGGAGCCAACCCAGATACGCAGTATTTT. Translating gives CASSFPGANPDTQYF.

V and J are TRBV6-2 or TRBV6-3 and TRBJ1-2; possible D gene TRBD1, 5 bases. The germline V and J ends were trimmed by 8 bases and 8 bases, with 15 bases remaining between them. The CDR3 extends over 12 amino acids. Germline V CDR1 and CDR2: MNHEY, SVGEGT. CDR3 coding DNA: TGTGCCAGCTCTGGGGCAGGAGGCGGCTACACCTTC. Amino acid sequence: CASSGAGGGYTF.

The chain recombines TRBV13 with TRBJ2-1, with D unclear. V lost 3 bases, J lost 0 bases, and 9 bases lay in between. This CDR3 is built from 15 residues. Germline V gene lookup returns CDR1 PRHDT and CDR2 FYEKMQ (reference sequence). As DNA, the CDR3 is TGTGCCAGCAGCTTCCGGCGGAGCTCCTACAATGAGCAGTTCTTC. Its translation: CASSFRRSSYNEQFF.

CDR3 sequence: CASQLGTGPYEQYF. The CDR3 region has the DNA TGCGCCAGCCAATTAGGGACGGGTCCCTACGAGCAGTACTTC. The V call is TRBV5-1, the J call TRBJ2-7; D is tentatively TRBD1 or TRBD2 (5 bases each). The CDR3 covers 14 residues. V was pared by 7 bases and J by 2 bases, with 16 bases between. Per the germline V gene, CDR1 is SGHRS and CDR2 is YFSETQ. Combining the CDR3 with reference TRBV5-1 and TRBJ2-7 gives the whole variable domain KAGVTQTPRYLIKTRGQQVTLSCSPISGHRSVSWYQQTPGQGLQFLFEYFSETQRNKGNFPGRFSGRQFSNSRSEMNVSTLELGDSALYLCASQLGTGPYEQYFGPGTRLTVT.

Concerning this clonotype itself: Germline and junction disagree at one end, which may indicate a read error. The rearrangement uses TRBV7-9 and TRBJ2-1; 10 nucleotides align to TRBD2. The CDR3 is 17 residues long. Looked up from germline, CDR1 is SEHNR and CDR2 is FQNEAQ (reference sequence). CDR3 bases: TGTGCCAGCAGCCCAGCTAGCGGGGGAGCTTCCTACGATGAGCAGTTCTTC. Translation: CASSPASGGASYDEQFF.

The chain uses TRBV10-3 and TRBJ2-5; weak D call: TRBD2 (7 bases). The germline V and J ends were trimmed by 4 bases and 3 bases, with 18 bases remaining between them. Germline lookup yields CDR1 ENHRY and CDR2 SYGVKD. This CDR3 has 16 residues. This chain's CDR3 is CAISGRFRGTKETQYF. CDR3 sequence (DNA): TGTGCCATCAGTGGCCGCTTTAGGGGGACTAAAGAGACCCAGTACTTC.

The genes are TRBV7-8 and TRBJ2-3; D possibly matches TRBD1 or TRBD2 (5 bases each). Germline V gene sequence: CDR1 SGHVS, CDR2 FQNEAQ. CDR3 length equals 15 residues. Trimming cost V 4 bases and J 8 bases, with 19 bases left between them. The CDR3 DNA is TGTGCCAGCAGCTCCTCCCGGGACCTTCGGGGTACGCAGTATTTT. Translated, it gives CASSSSRDLRGTQYF.

This clonotype showed up many times. V and J are TRBV5-1 and TRBJ2-1; 9 bases are a match to TRBD2. Per germline, CDR1 SGHRS and CDR2 YFSETQ. The CDR3 sequence is 16 residues long. Trimming took 7 bases from V and 0 from J; bases not matched to a gene: 8. The CDR3 protein is CASSFLAGSSYNEQFF. The CDR3 DNA reads TGCGCCAGCTCCTTCCTAGCGGGGAGCTCCTACAATGAGCAGTTCTTC.

This clonotype was counted a few times. The genes are TRBV6-5 and TRBJ1-2; 7 nucleotides match TRBD1. V shed 3 bases and J 5 bases; nucleotides not matched to a gene: 9. The CDR3 has 15 amino acids. The germline CDR1 and CDR2 sequences are MNHEY and SVGAGI. The CDR3 coding sequence is TGTGCCAGCAGTTATTCGACGACAGGGTATTATGGCTACACCTTC. Its translation is CASSYSTTGYYGYTF.

This clonotype was observed at least ten times. The rearrangement uses TRBV5-1 and TRBJ1-2, with D hard to call. Trimming took 0 bases from V and 6 from J, leaving 12 bases between them. The germline gives CDR1 SGHRS, CDR2 YFSETQ. The CDR3 loop spans 14 amino acids. The CDR3 DNA reads as TGCGCCAGCAGCTTGGTTCCTGGGTTCGATGGCTACACCTTC. Translation gives CASSLVPGFDGYTF.